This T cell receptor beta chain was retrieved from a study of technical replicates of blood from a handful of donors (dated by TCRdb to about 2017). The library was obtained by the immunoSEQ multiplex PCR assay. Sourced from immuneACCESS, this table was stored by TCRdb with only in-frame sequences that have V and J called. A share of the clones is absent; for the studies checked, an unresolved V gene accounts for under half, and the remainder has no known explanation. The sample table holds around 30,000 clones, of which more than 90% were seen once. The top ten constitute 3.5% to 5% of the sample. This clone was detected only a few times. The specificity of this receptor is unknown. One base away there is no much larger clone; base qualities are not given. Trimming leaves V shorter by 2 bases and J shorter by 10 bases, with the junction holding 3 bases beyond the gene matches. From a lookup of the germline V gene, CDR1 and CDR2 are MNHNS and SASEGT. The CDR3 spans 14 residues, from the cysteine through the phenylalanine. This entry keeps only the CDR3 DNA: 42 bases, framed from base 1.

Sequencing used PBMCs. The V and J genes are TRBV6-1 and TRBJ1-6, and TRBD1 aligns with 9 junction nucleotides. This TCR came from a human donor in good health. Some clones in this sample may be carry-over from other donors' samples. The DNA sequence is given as TGTGCCAGCAGTGAACTAGGACAGGGGTCACCCCTCCACTTT. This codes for CASSELGQGSPLHF.